The 13 T cell receptor beta chains below were found in one sample sequenced in a study of beta chain features in type 1 diabetes. Sequenced material consisted of expressed TCRB transcripts (all of the isolated RNA was reverse transcribed). Clones were sequenced by immunoSEQ multiplex PCR, and TCRdb holds only the in-frame ones, with some missing. This table has about 140,000 clones, roughly 10% appearing once. The sequencing sample was made of central memory CD4+ T cells from blood. These receptors were collected from a woman between 40 and 50 years old in good health.

The V call is TRBV2, the J call TRBJ2-2, with D unclear. CDR1 SNHLY and CDR2 FYNNEI come from the germline V gene. The CDR3 extends over 14 amino acids. Trimming removed 8 bases from V and 1 base from J, with 11 bases in between. The CDR3 loop reads CASESPGNTGELFF. CDR3 nucleotides: TGTGCCAGCGAGAGCCCCGGGAACACCGGGGAGCTGTTTTTT. Drawing the rest from reference TRBV2 and TRBJ2-2, the complete variable domain is EPEVTQTPSHQVTQMGQEVILRCVPISNHLYFYWYRQILGQKVEFLVSFYNNEISEKSEIFDDQFSVERPDGSNFTLKIRSTKLEDSAMYFCASESPGNTGELFFGEGSRLTVL.

This clone has only a few counts. This chain uses TRBV6-5 with TRBJ1-6, with 7 bases lining up with TRBD1. The junction had 6 bases not matched to a gene; V was cut back by 6 bases and J by 7 bases. CDR1 and CDR2 (germline): MNHEY, SVGAGI. CDR3 size: 14 residues. Here the CDR3 DNA reads TGTGCCAGCAGCTGGGACAGCTCCAATTCACCCCTCCACTTT. It yields the protein CASSWDSSNSPLHF.

The chain couples TRBV5-8 to TRBJ2-1; possible D gene TRBD2, 5 bases. With 2 bases removed from V and 7 bases from J, the gap between germline ends came to 10 bases. In germline, CDR1 is SGHTS, CDR2 YDEGEE. The CDR3 consists of 13 residues. CDR3 sequence reads: CASSFPRGNEQFF. DNA of the CDR3: TGTGCCAGCAGCTTCCCCCGGGGTAATGAGCAGTTCTTC.

This clone was counted between two and nine times. The chain couples TRBV11-2 to TRBJ2-3; TRBD2 agrees at 7 bases. Germline V gives CDR1 SGHAT, CDR2 FQNNGV. The V segment lost 4 bases and the J segment 0 bases; nucleotides outside the gene matches: 4. The CDR3 runs 15 residues. This CDR3 is CASSYLAVSTDTQYF. CDR3 sequence (DNA): TGTGCCAGCAGCTACCTAGCGGTCAGCACAGATACGCAGTATTTT. Looking up the rest from reference TRBV11-2 and TRBJ2-3 gives the full variable domain: EAGVAQSPRYKIIEKRQSVAFWCNPISGHATLYWYQQILGQGPKLLIQFQNNGVVDDSQLPKDRFSAERLKGVDSTLKIQPAKLEDSAVYLCASSYLAVSTDTQYFGPGTRLTVL.

This clone was counted ten times or more. V gene TRBV7-9 combines with J gene TRBJ2-7; a weak D match, TRBD2 (5 bases). V was clipped by 4 bases and J by 11 bases, with 24 bases between them. The CDR3 has 15 amino acids. Germline CDR1 reads SEHNR; CDR2 reads FQNEAQ (reference sequence). The DNA for the CDR3 is TGTGCCAGCAGCTCCTGGGAGTACCGTACAGAGGCCAAGTACTTC. Protein: CASSSWEYRTEAKYF.

The V call is TRBV7-8, the J call TRBJ2-2; tentative D call: TRBD2 (6 bases). Trimming took off 5 bases at V and 4 bases at J, with 8 bases between the two ends. Germline CDR1 SGHVS, CDR2 FQNEAQ. The CDR3 length is 13 residues. CDR3 bases: TGTGCCAGCAGCACGGGGGTCACCGGGGAGCTGTTTTTT. Residues: CASSTGVTGELFF.

This chain connects TRBV5-1 to TRBJ2-5; D is perhaps TRBD1 (6 bases). The CDR3 is 15 amino acids. V was pared by 4 bases and J by 1 base, with 14 bases between. Germline CDR1 reads SGHRS; CDR2 reads YFSETQ. The CDR3 loop reads CASSPLGTTQETQYF. CDR3 nucleotides: TGCGCCAGCAGCCCACTCGGGACAACCCAAGAGACCCAGTACTTC.

The chain employs TRBV21-1 and TRBJ2-7; the table's D call, TRBD1, has no DNA check behind it. TRBV21-1 is given as a pseudogene. The CDR3 loop spans 13 amino acids. The DNA of the CDR3 is TGTGCCAGCAGCAACAGGGTCCACTACGAGCAGTACTTC. Translation: CASSNRVHYEQYF.

The gene calls are TRBV7-2 and TRBJ1-5; TRBD1 might be the D (5 bases). The germline gives CDR1 SGHTA, CDR2 FQGNSA. The CDR3 sequence is 15 residues long. With 1 base removed from V and 4 bases from J, the gap between germline ends came to 11 bases. In nucleotides, the CDR3 is TGTGCCAGCAGCTTAGGCCGACAGATGAATCAGCCCCAGCATTTT. Amino acids: CASSLGRQMNQPQHF.

This clone was counted a few times. The chain recombines TRBV15 with TRBJ2-2; D perhaps matches TRBD1 (6 bases). Germline values: CDR1 LNHNV, CDR2 YYDKDF (reference sequence). The V end was cut by 0 bases, the J end by 6 bases, with 11 bases between. The CDR3 has 15 amino acids. The CDR3, as DNA: TGTGCCACCAGCAGAGACCAAAACAGGGCCGGGGAGCTGTTTTTT. It specifies CATSRDQNRAGELFF.

This clone has a handful of counts. The V call is TRBV18, the J call TRBJ1-5; 10 bases line up with TRBD1. CDR1 is KGHSH, CDR2 LQKENI, per germline. V trimming: 3 bases; J trimming: 5 bases; junction bases outside the gene matches: 4. The CDR3 has 15 residues. Written as DNA, the CDR3 is TGTGCCAGCTCACCCCGACAGGGGGCCGATCAGCCCCAGCATTTT. Residues: CASSPRQGADQPQHF.

This clone has just a few counts. This sequence joins TRBV5-6 and TRBJ2-5; 7 bases map to TRBD1. Losses at the gene ends were 0 bases for V and 6 bases for J; bases not matched to a gene: 14. Germline V lookup: CDR1 SGHDT, CDR2 YYEEEE. The CDR3 sequence is 17 residues long. Here the CDR3 DNA reads TGTGCCAGCAGCTTGGGGGGACAGCTAGCTTCAGGACAGACCCAGTACTTC. This gives the protein CASSLGGQLASGQTQYF. The complete variable domain, with remaining parts taken from reference TRBV5-6 and TRBJ2-5, reads DAGVTQSPTHLIKTRGQQVTLRCSPKSGHDTVSWYQQALGQGPQFIFQYYEEEERQRGNFPDRFSGHQFPNYSSELNVNALLLGDSALYLCASSLGGQLASGQTQYFGPGTRLLVL.

This clone showed up just a few times. V is TRBV14 and J is TRBJ2-3, with TRBD2 matching over 8 bases. The CDR3 is 14 residues long. Per germline, CDR1 SGHDN and CDR2 FVKESK. With V trimmed by 4 bases and J by 4 bases, 4 bases remained unmatched. DNA of the CDR3: TGTGCCAGCAGCCGGGCGGGGGGTGCAGATACGCAGTATTTT. Its protein is CASSRAGGADTQYF.